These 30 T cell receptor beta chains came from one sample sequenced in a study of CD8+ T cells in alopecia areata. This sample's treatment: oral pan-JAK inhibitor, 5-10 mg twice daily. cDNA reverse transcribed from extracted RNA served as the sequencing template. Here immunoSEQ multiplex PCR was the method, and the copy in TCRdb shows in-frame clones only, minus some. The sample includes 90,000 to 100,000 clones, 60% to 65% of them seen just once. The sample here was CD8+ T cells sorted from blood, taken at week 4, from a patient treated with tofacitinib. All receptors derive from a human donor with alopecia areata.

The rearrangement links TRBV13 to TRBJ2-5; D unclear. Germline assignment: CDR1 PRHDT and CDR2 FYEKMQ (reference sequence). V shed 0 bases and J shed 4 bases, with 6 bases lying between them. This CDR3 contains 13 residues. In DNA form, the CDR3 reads TGTGCCAGCAGCTTAGGCCTGTCAGAGACCCAGTACTTC. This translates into CASSLGLSETQYF.

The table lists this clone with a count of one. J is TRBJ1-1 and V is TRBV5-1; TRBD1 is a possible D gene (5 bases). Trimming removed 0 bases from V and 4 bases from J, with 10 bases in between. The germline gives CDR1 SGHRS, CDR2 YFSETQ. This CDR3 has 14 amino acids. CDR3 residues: CASSLGNQGTEAFF. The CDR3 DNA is TGCGCCAGCAGCTTGGGTAACCAGGGCACTGAAGCTTTCTTT.

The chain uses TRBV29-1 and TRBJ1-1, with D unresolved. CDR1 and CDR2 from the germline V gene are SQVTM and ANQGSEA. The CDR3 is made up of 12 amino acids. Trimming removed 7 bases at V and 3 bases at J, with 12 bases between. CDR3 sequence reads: CSAVGVDTEAFF. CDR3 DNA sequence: TGCAGCGCCGTGGGAGTCGACACTGAAGCTTTCTTT. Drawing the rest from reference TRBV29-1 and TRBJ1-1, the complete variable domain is SAVISQKPSRDICQRGTSLTIQCQVDSQVTMMFWYRQQPGQSLTLIATANQGSEATYESGFVIDKFPISRPNLTFSTLTVSNMSPEDSSIYLCSAVGVDTEAFFGQGTRLTVV.

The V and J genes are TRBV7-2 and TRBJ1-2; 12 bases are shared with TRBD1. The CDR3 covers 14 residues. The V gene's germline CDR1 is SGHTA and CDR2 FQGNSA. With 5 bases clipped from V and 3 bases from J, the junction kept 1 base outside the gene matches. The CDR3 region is CASSGTGGDYGYTF. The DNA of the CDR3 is TGTGCCAGCAGCGGGACAGGGGGCGACTATGGCTACACCTTC.

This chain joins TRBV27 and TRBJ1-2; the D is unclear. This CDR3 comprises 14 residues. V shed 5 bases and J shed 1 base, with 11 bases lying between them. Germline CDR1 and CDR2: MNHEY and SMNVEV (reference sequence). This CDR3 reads CASSTLDGNYGYTF. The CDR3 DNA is TGTGCCAGCAGTACACTGGACGGTAACTATGGCTACACCTTC.

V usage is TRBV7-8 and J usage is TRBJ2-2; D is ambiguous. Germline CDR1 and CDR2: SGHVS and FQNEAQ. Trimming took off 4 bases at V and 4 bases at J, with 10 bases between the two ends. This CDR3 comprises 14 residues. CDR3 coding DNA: TGTGCCAGCAGCTGGGTGGTGGCCACCGGGGAGCTGTTTTTT. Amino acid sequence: CASSWVVATGELFF.

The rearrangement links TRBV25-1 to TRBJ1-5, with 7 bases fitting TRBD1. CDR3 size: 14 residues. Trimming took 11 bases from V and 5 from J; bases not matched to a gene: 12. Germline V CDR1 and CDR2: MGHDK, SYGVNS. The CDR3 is CAGPTGEEDQPQHF. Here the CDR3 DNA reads TGTGCCGGCCCCACAGGGGAAGAAGATCAGCCCCAGCATTTT.

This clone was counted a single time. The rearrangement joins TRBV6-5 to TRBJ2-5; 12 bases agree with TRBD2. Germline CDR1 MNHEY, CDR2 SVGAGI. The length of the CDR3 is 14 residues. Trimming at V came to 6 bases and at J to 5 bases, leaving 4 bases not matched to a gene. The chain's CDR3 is CASRWTSGIETQYF. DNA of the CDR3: TGTGCCAGCAGATGGACTAGCGGGATCGAGACCCAGTACTTC.

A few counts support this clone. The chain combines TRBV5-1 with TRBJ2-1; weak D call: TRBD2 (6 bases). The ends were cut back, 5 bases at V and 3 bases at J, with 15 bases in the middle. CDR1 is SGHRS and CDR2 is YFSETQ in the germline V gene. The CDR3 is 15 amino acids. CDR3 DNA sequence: TGCGCCAGCAGTATGGACTATTCCTTCTACAATGAGCAGTTCTTC. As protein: CASSMDYSFYNEQFF.

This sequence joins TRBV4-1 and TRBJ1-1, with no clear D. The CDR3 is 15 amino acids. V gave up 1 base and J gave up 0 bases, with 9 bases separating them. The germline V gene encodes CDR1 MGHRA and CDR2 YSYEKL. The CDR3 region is CASSQGIVLNTEAFF. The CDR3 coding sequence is TGCGCCAGCAGCCAAGGGATAGTCTTGAACACTGAAGCTTTCTTT.

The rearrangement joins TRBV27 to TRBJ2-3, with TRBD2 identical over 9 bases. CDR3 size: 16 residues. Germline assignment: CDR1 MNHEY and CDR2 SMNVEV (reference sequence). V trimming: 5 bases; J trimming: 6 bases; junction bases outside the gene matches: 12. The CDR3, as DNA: TGTGCCAGCAGTCAAGGCGGGGGGGCAGGGCTCGATACGCAGTATTTT. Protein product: CASSQGGGAGLDTQYF.

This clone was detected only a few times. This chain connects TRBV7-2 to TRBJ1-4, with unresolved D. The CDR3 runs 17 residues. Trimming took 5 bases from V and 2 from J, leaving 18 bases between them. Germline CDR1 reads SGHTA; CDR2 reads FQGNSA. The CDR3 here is CASSPRVVGATNEKLFF. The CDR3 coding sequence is TGTGCCAGCAGCCCGCGGGTGGTGGGAGCGACTAATGAAAAACTGTTTTTT. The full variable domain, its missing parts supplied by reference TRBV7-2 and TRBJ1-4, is GAGVSQSPSNKVTEKGKDVELRCDPISGHTALYWYRQSLGQGLEFLIYFQGNSAPDKSGLPSDRFSAERTGGSVSTLTIQRTQQEDSAVYLCASSPRVVGATNEKLFFGSGTQLSVL.

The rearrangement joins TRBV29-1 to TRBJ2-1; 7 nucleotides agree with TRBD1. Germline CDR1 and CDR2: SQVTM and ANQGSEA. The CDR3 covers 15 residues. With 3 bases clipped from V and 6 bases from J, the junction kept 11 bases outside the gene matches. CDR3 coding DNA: TGCAGCGTTGAGGGACAGATGCCCTTTCTCAATGAGCAGTTCTTC. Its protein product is CSVEGQMPFLNEQFF.

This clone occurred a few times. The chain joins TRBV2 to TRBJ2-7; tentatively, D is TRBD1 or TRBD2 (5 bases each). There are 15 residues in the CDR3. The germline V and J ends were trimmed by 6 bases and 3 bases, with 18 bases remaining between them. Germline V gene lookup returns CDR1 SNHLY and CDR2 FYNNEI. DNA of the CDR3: TGTGCCAGCAGAGCCCGGGACGGCGTCCTCTACGAGCAGTACTTC. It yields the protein CASRARDGVLYEQYF.

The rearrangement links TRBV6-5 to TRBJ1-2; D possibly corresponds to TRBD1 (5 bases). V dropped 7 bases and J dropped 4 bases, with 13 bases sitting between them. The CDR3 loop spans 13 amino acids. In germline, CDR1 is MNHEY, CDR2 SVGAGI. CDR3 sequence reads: CASTFAGTYGYTF. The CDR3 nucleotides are TGTGCCAGCACATTTGCCGGGACCTATGGCTACACCTTC.

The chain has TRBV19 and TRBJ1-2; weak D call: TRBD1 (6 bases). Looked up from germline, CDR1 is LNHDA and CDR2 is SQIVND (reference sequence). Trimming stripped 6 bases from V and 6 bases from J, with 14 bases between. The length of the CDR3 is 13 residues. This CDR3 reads CASRPGGGDGYTF. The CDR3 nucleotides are TGTGCCAGTAGACCCGGCGGGGGCGATGGCTACACCTTC.

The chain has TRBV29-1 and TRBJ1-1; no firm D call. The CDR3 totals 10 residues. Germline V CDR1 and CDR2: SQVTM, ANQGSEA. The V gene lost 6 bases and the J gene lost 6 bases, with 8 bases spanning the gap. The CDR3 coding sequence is TGCAGCGTCCCTGGGGCTGAAGCTTTCTTT. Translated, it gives CSVPGAEAFF.

The CDR3 DNA reads as TGCGCCAGCAGCTTGATGGGATTTGACAGGGTGGAAGATGGCTACACCTTC. Protein sequence: CASSLMGFDRVEDGYTF. The V call is TRBV5-1, the J call TRBJ1-2; TRBD1 agrees at 7 bases. V lost 1 base, J lost 6 bases, and 15 bases stayed unmatched. This CDR3 region has 17 residues. Per germline, CDR1 SGHRS and CDR2 YFSETQ.

This CDR3 reads CASSLASTVRNTEAFF. The CDR3 bases are TGTGCCAGCAGTTTAGCCTCGACTGTTAGGAACACTGAAGCTTTCTTT. The chain links TRBV27 to TRBJ1-1; D ambiguous. CDR1 is MNHEY and CDR2 is SMNVEV in the germline V gene (reference sequence). The CDR3 has 16 amino acids. V gave up 2 bases and J gave up 1 base, with 14 bases separating them.

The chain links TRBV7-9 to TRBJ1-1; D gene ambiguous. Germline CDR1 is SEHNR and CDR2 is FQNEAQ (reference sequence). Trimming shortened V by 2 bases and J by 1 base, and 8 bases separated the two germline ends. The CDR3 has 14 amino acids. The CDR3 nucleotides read TGTGCCAGCAGCTTAAACCCTGGGAACACTGAAGCTTTCTTT. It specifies CASSLNPGNTEAFF.

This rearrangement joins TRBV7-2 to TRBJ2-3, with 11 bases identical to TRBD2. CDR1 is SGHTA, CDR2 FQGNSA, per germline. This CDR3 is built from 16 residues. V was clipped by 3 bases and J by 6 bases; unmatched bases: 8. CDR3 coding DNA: TGTGCCAGCAGCTTTCTACTAGCGGGGGTGGAGGATACGCAGTATTTT. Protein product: CASSFLLAGVEDTQYF. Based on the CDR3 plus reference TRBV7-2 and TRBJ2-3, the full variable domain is GAGVSQSPSNKVTEKGKDVELRCDPISGHTALYWYRQSLGQGLEFLIYFQGNSAPDKSGLPSDRFSAERTGGSVSTLTIQRTQQEDSAVYLCASSFLLAGVEDTQYFGPGTRLTVL.

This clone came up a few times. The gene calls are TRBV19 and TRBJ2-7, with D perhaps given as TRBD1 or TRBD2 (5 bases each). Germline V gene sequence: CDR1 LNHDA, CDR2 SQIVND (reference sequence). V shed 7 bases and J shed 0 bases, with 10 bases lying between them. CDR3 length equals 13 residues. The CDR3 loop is CASMGDPSYEQYF. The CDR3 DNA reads TGTGCCAGTATGGGGGATCCCTCCTACGAGCAGTACTTC.

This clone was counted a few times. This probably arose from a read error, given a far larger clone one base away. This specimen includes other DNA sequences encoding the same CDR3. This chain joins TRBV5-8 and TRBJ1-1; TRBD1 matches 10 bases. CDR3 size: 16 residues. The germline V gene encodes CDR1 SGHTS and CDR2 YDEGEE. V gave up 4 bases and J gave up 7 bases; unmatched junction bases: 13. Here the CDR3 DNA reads TGTGCCAGCAGCCAAGAATTTGGGGACAGGGGTTATGAAGCTTTCTTT. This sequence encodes CASSQEFGDRGYEAFF. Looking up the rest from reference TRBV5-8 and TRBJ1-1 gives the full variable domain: EAGVTQSPTHLIKTRGQQATLRCSPISGHTSVYWYQQALGLGLQFLLWYDEGEERNRGNFPPRFSGRQFPNYSSELNVNALELEDSALYLCASSQEFGDRGYEAFFGQGTRLTVV.

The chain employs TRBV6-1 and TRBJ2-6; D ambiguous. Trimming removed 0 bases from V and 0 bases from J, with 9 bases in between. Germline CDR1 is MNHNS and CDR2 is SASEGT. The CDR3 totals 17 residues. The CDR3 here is CASSEAPSGSGANVLTF. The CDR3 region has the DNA TGTGCCAGCAGTGAAGCTCCGTCGGGCTCTGGGGCCAACGTCCTGACTTTC.

As DNA, the CDR3 is TGTGCCAGCAGTTACTCGGCAGGGCAGCTACTCTACGAGCAGTACTTC. Protein: CASSYSAGQLLYEQYF. The chain joins TRBV6-5 to TRBJ2-7; D perhaps matches TRBD1 (5 bases). Trimming cost V 0 bases and J 3 bases, with 15 bases left between them. CDR1 and CDR2 (germline): MNHEY, SVGAGI. This CDR3 has 16 amino acids.

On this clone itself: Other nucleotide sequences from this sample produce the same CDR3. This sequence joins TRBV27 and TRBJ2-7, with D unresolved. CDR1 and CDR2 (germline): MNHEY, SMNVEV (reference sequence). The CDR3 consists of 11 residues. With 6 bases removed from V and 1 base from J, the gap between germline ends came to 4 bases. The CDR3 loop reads CASRGSYEQYF. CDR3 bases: TGTGCCAGCAGGGGATCCTACGAGCAGTACTTC.

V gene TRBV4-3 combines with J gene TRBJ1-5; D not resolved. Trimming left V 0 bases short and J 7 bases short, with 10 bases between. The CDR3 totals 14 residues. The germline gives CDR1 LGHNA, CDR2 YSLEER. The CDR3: CASSQDIAGQPQHF. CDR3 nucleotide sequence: TGCGCCAGCAGCCAAGATATTGCGGGACAGCCCCAGCATTTT.

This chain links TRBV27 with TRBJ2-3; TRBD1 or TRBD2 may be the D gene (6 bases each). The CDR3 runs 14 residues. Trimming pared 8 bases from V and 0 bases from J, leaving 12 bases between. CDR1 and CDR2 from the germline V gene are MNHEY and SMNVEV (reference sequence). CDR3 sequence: CASGGGSSTDTQYF. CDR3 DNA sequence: TGTGCCAGCGGAGGGGGGTCTAGCACAGATACGCAGTATTTT.

The DNA for the CDR3 is TGTGCCACCAGCAGAGGGTCCGAGACGGACTATGGCTACACCTTC. This gives the protein CATSRGSETDYGYTF. The chain uses TRBV15 and TRBJ1-2; D gene uncertain. The V gene's germline CDR1 is LNHNV and CDR2 YYDKDF (reference sequence). Trimming pared 1 base from V and 3 bases from J, leaving 12 bases between. CDR3 length: 15 amino acids.

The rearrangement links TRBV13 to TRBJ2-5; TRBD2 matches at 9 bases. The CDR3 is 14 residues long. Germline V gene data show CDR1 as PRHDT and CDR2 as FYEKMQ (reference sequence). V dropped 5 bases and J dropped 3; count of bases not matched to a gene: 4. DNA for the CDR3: TGTGCCAGCAGCGTGTGGACTAGCGAAGAGACCCAGTACTTC. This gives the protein CASSVWTSEETQYF.